This passage covers 25 T cell receptor beta chains from one sample sequenced in a study of PD-1 blockade in classical Hodgkin lymphoma. After autologous stem cell transplantation all patients relapsed, and prior brentuximab vedotin exposure differed between cohorts. Measured with immunoSEQ multiplex PCR; TCRdb has only the in-frame clones, and not every one. The table records some 13,000 clones, about 91% of them present only once. Sequenced material: peripheral blood mononuclear cells (PBMCs), taken at baseline. These receptor sequences come from a human donor with classical Hodgkin lymphoma.

In this sample, this clone turned up once. V is TRBV6-1 and J is TRBJ2-3, with 11 bases fitting TRBD1. J lost 5 bases, V lost 1 base, and 5 bases had no gene match. The CDR3 contains 16 residues. Germline loops: CDR1 MNHNS, CDR2 SASEGT. In nucleotides, the CDR3 is TGTGCCAGCAGTGAAGGGGGACAGGGGGTTAGAGATACGCAGTATTTT. Protein product: CASSEGGQGVRDTQYF.

Comment on this clone: The same CDR3 arises from other DNA sequences in this sample as well. J is TRBJ1-1 and V is TRBV27; 7 bases match TRBD1. V was pared by 2 bases and J by 1 base, with 4 bases of the junction left unmatched. Germline values: CDR1 MNHEY, CDR2 SMNVEV (reference sequence). The CDR3 loop spans 15 amino acids. CDR3 in amino acids: CASSLQGDRNTEAFF. For the CDR3, the DNA is TGTGCCAGCAGTTTACAGGGGGATAGGAACACTGAAGCTTTCTTT.

The rearrangement links TRBV5-1 to TRBJ2-5, with 8 nucleotides matching TRBD2. CDR1 and CDR2 (germline): SGHRS, YFSETQ. J was trimmed by 1 base and V by 3 bases; bases with no gene match: 8. The CDR3 has 16 amino acids. The CDR3 sequence is CASSWVPGGSQETQYF. CDR3 nucleotide sequence: TGCGCCAGCAGCTGGGTCCCGGGAGGGAGCCAAGAGACCCAGTACTTC.

The V call is TRBV7-3, the J call TRBJ2-3; the D is unclear. Trimming cost V 2 bases and J 5 bases, with 8 bases left between them. CDR1 SGHTA and CDR2 FQGTGA come from the germline V gene. This CDR3 contains 13 residues. The CDR3 region is CASSLLSRDTQYF. The CDR3 DNA reads as TGTGCCAGCAGCTTACTTTCGAGAGATACGCAGTATTTT.

The rearrangement uses TRBV29-1 and TRBJ2-3, with D uncertain. The V gene lost 4 bases and the J gene lost 2 bases, with 4 bases spanning the gap. CDR3 size: 11 residues. CDR1 and CDR2 (germline): SQVTM, ANQGSEA. This chain's CDR3 is CSVGHTDTQYF. The CDR3 bases are TGCAGCGTTGGCCACACAGATACGCAGTATTTT.

The chain combines TRBV19 with TRBJ2-3; 9 bases line up with TRBD1. Germline-derived CDR1 and CDR2 are LNHDA and SQIVND (reference sequence). The ends lost 7 bases at V and 3 bases at J; junction bases unmatched: 14. The CDR3 runs 17 residues. This CDR3 reads CASTSPRGQGRTDTQYF. CDR3 bases: TGTGCCAGTACCAGCCCGAGAGGACAGGGGCGAACAGATACGCAGTATTTT.

The V and J genes are TRBV7-2 and TRBJ1-1, with 9 bases identical to TRBD1. The germline CDR1 and CDR2 sequences are SGHTA and FQGNSA. The V segment lost 4 bases and the J segment 4 bases; nucleotides outside the gene matches: 4. The CDR3 totals 14 residues. CDR3: CASSSQQGATEAFF. CDR3 sequence (DNA): TGTGCCAGCAGCTCGCAACAGGGGGCCACTGAAGCTTTCTTT.

The V and J genes are TRBV19 and TRBJ2-7; tentatively, D is TRBD1 or TRBD2 (6 bases each). The ends were cut back, 7 bases at V and 3 bases at J, with 19 bases in the middle. The CDR3 is 15 amino acids. Germline lookup yields CDR1 LNHDA and CDR2 SQIVND (reference sequence). The CDR3 DNA is TGTGCCAGTACCCTTAGGAGGGGGGTTGTCTACGAGCAGTACTTC. This codes for CASTLRRGVVYEQYF.

The rearrangement joins TRBV5-1 to TRBJ2-5; TRBD1 might be the D (5 bases). V was cut by 3 bases and J by 8 bases, with 14 bases left in between. CDR1 and CDR2 from the germline V gene are SGHRS and YFSETQ. The CDR3 extends over 13 amino acids. CDR3: CASSSDTAGTQYF. The CDR3 DNA is TGCGCCAGCAGCTCGGACACAGCAGGAACCCAGTACTTC.

The rearrangement joins TRBV12-5 to TRBJ2-5; TRBD2 is a possible D gene (6 bases). The length of the CDR3 is 13 residues. V lost 6 bases and J lost 1, with 9 bases in between. Germline V gives CDR1 LGHNT, CDR2 FRNRAP. As DNA, the CDR3 is TGTGCTAGTGGACTAGCCCTCCAAGAGACCCAGTACTTC. This encodes CASGLALQETQYF.

This chain links TRBV18 with TRBJ1-3; D ambiguous. This CDR3 comprises 15 residues. CDR1 is KGHSH, CDR2 LQKENI, per germline. Trimming stripped 3 bases from V and 7 bases from J, with 16 bases between. The CDR3 sequence: CASSPLQEVINTIYF. In nucleotides, the CDR3 is TGTGCCAGCTCACCCCTGCAAGAAGTAATCAACACCATATATTTT.

V usage is TRBV5-1 and J usage is TRBJ1-2; D may be TRBD1 (5 bases). V lost 4 bases to trimming and J lost 3 bases, with 13 bases between them. The CDR3 is made up of 14 amino acids. Germline loops: CDR1 SGHRS, CDR2 YFSETQ. This chain's CDR3 is CASSPGKQDYGYTF. CDR3 nucleotides: TGCGCCAGCAGCCCCGGGAAACAGGACTATGGCTACACCTTC.

CDR3 bases: TGCGCCAGCAGCCTAGGGACTAGCGGGGATTACAATGAGCAGTTCTTC. Translating it yields CASSLGTSGDYNEQFF. This sequence joins TRBV5-1 and TRBJ2-1; 13 nucleotides align to TRBD2. Germline V CDR1 and CDR2: SGHRS, YFSETQ. With V trimmed by 4 bases and J by 4 bases, 5 bases remained unmatched. CDR3 length: 16 residues.

The V call is TRBV5-1, the J call TRBJ1-4, with D possibly matching TRBD1 (5 bases). The CDR3 has 15 amino acids. V was trimmed by 4 bases and J by 8 bases, leaving 18 bases between them. The germline CDR1 and CDR2 sequences are SGHRS and YFSETQ. The CDR3 loop reads CASSPTGASGEKLFF. DNA for the CDR3: TGCGCCAGCAGCCCTACTGGGGCCAGCGGGGAAAAACTGTTTTTT.

The chain combines TRBV5-6 with TRBJ2-4, with D tentatively TRBD2 (6 bases). Germline loops: CDR1 SGHDT, CDR2 YYEEEE. This CDR3 region has 15 residues. The ends were cut back, 3 bases at V and 2 bases at J, with 12 bases in the middle. The CDR3 spells CASSSRGLPKNIQYF. CDR3 nucleotides: TGTGCCAGCAGCTCGCGGGGCCTACCCAAAAACATTCAGTACTTC.

The CDR3 sequence is CASSLGGSPLHF. The CDR3, as DNA: TGCGCCAGCAGCTTGGGCGGTTCACCCCTCCACTTT. V is TRBV5-1 and J is TRBJ1-6; D unclear. Germline assignment: CDR1 SGHRS and CDR2 YFSETQ. V was clipped by 0 bases and J by 9 bases, with 4 bases between them. The CDR3 covers 12 residues.

This chain connects TRBV5-1 to TRBJ2-1, with 13 bases matching TRBD2. Germline values: CDR1 SGHRS, CDR2 YFSETQ. Unmatched junction bases numbered 7, after V lost 4 bases and J lost 9 bases. The CDR3 covers 15 residues. CDR3 in DNA: TGCGCCAGCAGCCTTGTAGGGACTAGCGGGGCTGAGCAGTTCTTC. The encoded protein is CASSLVGTSGAEQFF. Full variable domain (remainder filled in from reference TRBV5-1 and TRBJ2-1): KAGVTQTPRYLIKTRGQQVTLSCSPISGHRSVSWYQQTPGQGLQFLFEYFSETQRNKGNFPGRFSGRQFSNSRSEMNVSTLELGDSALYLCASSLVGTSGAEQFFGPGTRLTVL.

This chain connects TRBV7-3 to TRBJ2-3; TRBD2 aligns across 8 bases. Germline V gives CDR1 SGHTA, CDR2 FQGTGA. V lost 5 bases and J lost 0; bases outside the gene matches: 10. CDR3 length: 17 residues. Here the CDR3 DNA reads TGTGCCAGCAGCCCCGGACTAGCCCCTTTTAGCACAGATACGCAGTATTTT. Amino acids: CASSPGLAPFSTDTQYF.

The V gene is TRBV29-1, the J gene TRBJ2-7; D is uncertain. In germline, CDR1 is SQVTM, CDR2 ANQGSEA. Trimming removed 4 bases from V and 6 bases from J, with 7 bases in between. The CDR3 has 10 amino acids. The CDR3 DNA follows: TGCAGCGTTGGGGCCCCCGAGCAGTACTTC. Translating gives CSVGAPEQYF.

The chain recombines TRBV6-1 with TRBJ2-6; tentative D call: TRBD2 (6 bases). Germline V CDR1 and CDR2: MNHNS, SASEGT. The V and J ends lost 5 bases and 1 base respectively, with 9 bases between them. CDR3 length: 15 residues. In DNA, the CDR3 is TGTGCCAGCAGTACTGGGGGGTCTGGGGCCAACGTCCTGACTTTC. It codes for CASSTGGSGANVLTF.

The chain's CDR3 is CASSEEVGAAGTEAFF. CDR3 sequence (DNA): TGTGCCAGCAGTGAAGAGGTGGGGGCGGCGGGAACTGAAGCTTTCTTT. This sequence joins TRBV6-1 and TRBJ1-1; possible D gene TRBD1, 6 bases. The germline V gene has CDR1 MNHNS and CDR2 SASEGT. This CDR3 has 16 residues. The V end was cut by 1 base, the J end by 5 bases, with 17 bases between.

This clone was detected only once. The rearrangement links TRBV7-6 to TRBJ1-5, with D unresolved. The CDR3 consists of 16 residues. Germline assignment: CDR1 SGHVS and CDR2 FNYEAQ. With 1 base removed from V and 4 bases from J, the gap between germline ends came to 14 bases. CDR3 protein: CASSLGAGVGNQPQHF. The DNA for the CDR3 is TGTGCCAGCAGCTTAGGAGCGGGCGTGGGGAATCAGCCCCAGCATTTT.

The rearrangement joins TRBV5-1 to TRBJ1-5, with D possibly TRBD1 on 6 matching bases. Germline V gene data show CDR1 as SGHRS and CDR2 as YFSETQ. The CDR3 is 15 residues long. Deletions cut 1 base from V and 6 bases from J, with 14 bases between. CDR3: CASSLIAGGGQPQHF. DNA for the CDR3: TGCGCCAGCAGCTTGATCGCCGGGGGCGGTCAGCCCCAGCATTTT. The whole variable domain, filled in from reference TRBV5-1 and TRBJ1-5, reads KAGVTQTPRYLIKTRGQQVTLSCSPISGHRSVSWYQQTPGQGLQFLFEYFSETQRNKGNFPGRFSGRQFSNSRSEMNVSTLELGDSALYLCASSLIAGGGQPQHFGDGTRLSIL.

This clone was counted once. The chain recombines TRBV2 with TRBJ2-7, with 9 bases aligning to TRBD1. CDR3 size: 15 residues. Germline values: CDR1 SNHLY, CDR2 FYNNEI. Trimming at V came to 6 bases and at J to 5 bases, leaving 11 bases not matched to a gene. The CDR3 DNA follows: TGTGCCAGCAGGGCACCCGGGACAGGGTCCCACGAGCAGTACTTC. Translated, it gives CASRAPGTGSHEQYF.

CDR3 amino acids: CASSLGGPSYEQFF. CDR3 DNA: TGTGCCAGCAGCCTCGGGGGGCCTAGTTATGAGCAGTTCTTC. The chain joins TRBV7-8 to TRBJ2-1, with TRBD2 as a possible D gene (7 bases). The CDR3 runs to 14 residues. V was clipped by 5 bases and J by 8 bases, with 16 bases between them. Germline V CDR1 and CDR2: SGHVS, FQNEAQ.